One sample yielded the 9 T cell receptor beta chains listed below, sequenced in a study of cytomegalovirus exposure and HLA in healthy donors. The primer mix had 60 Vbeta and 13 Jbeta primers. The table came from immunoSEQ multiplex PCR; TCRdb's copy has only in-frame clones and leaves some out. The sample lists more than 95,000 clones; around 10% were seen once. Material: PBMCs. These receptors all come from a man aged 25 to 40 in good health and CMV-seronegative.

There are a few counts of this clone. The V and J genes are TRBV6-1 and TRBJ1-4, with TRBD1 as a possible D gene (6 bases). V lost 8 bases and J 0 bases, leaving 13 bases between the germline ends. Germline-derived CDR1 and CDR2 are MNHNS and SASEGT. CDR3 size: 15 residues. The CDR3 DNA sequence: TGTGCCAGCGGCCCTGGGACAACAACTAATGAAAAACTGTTTTTT. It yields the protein CASGPGTTTNEKLFF.

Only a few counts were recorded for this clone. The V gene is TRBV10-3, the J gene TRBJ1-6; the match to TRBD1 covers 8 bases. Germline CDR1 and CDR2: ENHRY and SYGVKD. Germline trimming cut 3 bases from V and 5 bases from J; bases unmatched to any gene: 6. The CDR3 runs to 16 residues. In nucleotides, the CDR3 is TGTGCCATCAGTGACCCCCACAGGGGGGATAATTCACCCCTCCACTTT. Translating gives CAISDPHRGDNSPLHF.

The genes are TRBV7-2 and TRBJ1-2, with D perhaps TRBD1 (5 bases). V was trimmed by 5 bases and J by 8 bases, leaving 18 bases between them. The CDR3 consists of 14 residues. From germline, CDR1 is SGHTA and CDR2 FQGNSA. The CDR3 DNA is TGTGCCAGCAGCGTCACTGGGGCCAGTCGGGGCTACACCTTC. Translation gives CASSVTGASRGYTF.

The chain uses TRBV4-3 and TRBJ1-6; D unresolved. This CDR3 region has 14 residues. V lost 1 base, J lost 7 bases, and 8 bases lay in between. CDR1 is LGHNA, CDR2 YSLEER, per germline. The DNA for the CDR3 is TGCGCCAGCAGCCAAGTCGAGGAAAATTCACCCCTCCACTTT. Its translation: CASSQVEENSPLHF.

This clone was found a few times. The CDR3 sequence is CASSQSPRGTEAFF. The CDR3 nucleotides are TGCGCCAGCAGCCAGAGCCCCCGGGGGACTGAAGCTTTCTTT. The chain employs TRBV4-1 and TRBJ1-1; D perhaps matches TRBD1 (5 bases). This CDR3 spans 14 amino acids. Trimming removed 3 bases at V and 5 bases at J, with 13 bases between. Germline assignment: CDR1 MGHRA and CDR2 YSYEKL.

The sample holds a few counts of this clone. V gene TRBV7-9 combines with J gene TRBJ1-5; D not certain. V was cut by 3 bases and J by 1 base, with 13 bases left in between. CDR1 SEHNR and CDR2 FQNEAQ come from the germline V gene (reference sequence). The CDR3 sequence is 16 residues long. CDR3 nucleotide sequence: TGTGCCAGCAGCTTCTGGACTGGTACGAGCAATCAGCCCCAGCATTTT. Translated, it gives CASSFWTGTSNQPQHF.

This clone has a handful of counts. CDR3 DNA: TGCGCCAGCAGCTTGGGGACGGGAGGGGCCAACGTCCTGACTTTC. Protein product: CASSLGTGGANVLTF. This chain links TRBV5-1 with TRBJ2-6, with D maybe TRBD2 (5 bases). Germline CDR1 reads SGHRS; CDR2 reads YFSETQ. V was clipped by 0 bases and J by 4 bases, with 8 bases between them. The CDR3 is 15 residues long.

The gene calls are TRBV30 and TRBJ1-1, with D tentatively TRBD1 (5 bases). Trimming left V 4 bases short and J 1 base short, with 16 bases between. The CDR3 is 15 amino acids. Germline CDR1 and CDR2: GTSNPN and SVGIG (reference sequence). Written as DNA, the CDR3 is TGTGCCTGGATCAGGCCCGTTACAGGGAACACTGAAGCTTTCTTT. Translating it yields CAWIRPVTGNTEAFF.

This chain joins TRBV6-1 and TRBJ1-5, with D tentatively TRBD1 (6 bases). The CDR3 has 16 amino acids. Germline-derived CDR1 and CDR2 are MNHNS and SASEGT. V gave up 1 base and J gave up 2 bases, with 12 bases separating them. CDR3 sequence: CASSEGLGGRNQPQHF. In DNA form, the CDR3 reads TGTGCCAGCAGTGAAGGGCTGGGGGGGCGCAATCAGCCCCAGCATTTT.